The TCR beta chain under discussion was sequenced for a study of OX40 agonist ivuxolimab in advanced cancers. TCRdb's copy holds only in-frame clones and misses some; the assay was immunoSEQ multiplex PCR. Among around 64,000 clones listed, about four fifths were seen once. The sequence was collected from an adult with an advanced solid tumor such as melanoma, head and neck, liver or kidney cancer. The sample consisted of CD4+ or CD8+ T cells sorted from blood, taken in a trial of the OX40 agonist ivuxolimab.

The CDR3 spells CASSLDGSTDTQYF. For the CDR3, the DNA is TGTGCCAGCAGCTTAGACGGCAGCACAGATACGCAGTATTTT. This sequence joins TRBV7-2 and TRBJ2-3, with D uncertain. Trimming took 1 base from V and 0 from J, leaving 5 bases between them. The length of the CDR3 is 14 residues. The germline V gene has CDR1 SGHTA and CDR2 FQGNSA.